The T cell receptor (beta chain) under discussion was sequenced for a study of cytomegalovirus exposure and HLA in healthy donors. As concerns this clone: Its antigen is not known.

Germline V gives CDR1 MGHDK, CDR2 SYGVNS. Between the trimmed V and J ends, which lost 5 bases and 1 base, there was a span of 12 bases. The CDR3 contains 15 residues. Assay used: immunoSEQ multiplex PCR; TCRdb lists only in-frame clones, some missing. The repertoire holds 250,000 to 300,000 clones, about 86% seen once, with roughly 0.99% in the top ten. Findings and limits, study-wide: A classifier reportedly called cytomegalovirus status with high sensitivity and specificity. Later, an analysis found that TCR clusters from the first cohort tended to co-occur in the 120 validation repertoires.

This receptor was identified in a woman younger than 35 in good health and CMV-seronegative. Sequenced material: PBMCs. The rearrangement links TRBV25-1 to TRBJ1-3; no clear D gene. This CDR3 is CASSSHGKSGNTIYF. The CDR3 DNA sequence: TGTGCCAGCAGTTCTCACGGGAAATCTGGAAACACCATATATTTT.